The 5 T cell receptor beta chains below come from one sample, sequenced in a study of CD8+CD57+ T cells in acquired aplastic anemia. Profiling of TCR beta VDJ combinations and CDR3 sequences used genomic DNA as template. Each CDR3 protein is one row after TCRdb ran MiXCR on the reads. The sample contains about 270,000 distinct CDR3 sequences, 55% to 60% of which appear only once. Sequencing was performed on sorted CD4+, CD8+, or CD8+CD57+ T cells (not recorded which) from PBMCs. Receptors originate from a human donor with severe aplastic anemia or a healthy control (not recorded which).

V gene TRBV6-9 combines with J gene TRBJ2-5; no clear D gene. Trimming cost V 3 bases and J 5 bases, with 16 bases left between them. Germline V lookup: CDR1 MNHGY, CDR2 SVAAGI. The CDR3 is made up of 15 amino acids. The CDR3 sequence is CASSYSKGLRETQYF. DNA of the CDR3: TGTGCCAGCAGTTACTCGAAAGGGCTTCGGGAGACCCAGTACTTC.

The chain carries TRBV10-1 and TRBJ1-1; TRBD1 matches 11 bases. The CDR3 is 17 amino acids. Germline V lookup: CDR1 WNHNN, CDR2 SYGVQD (reference sequence). V was pared by 5 bases and J by 0 bases, with 8 bases of the junction left unmatched. CDR3 loop: CASSPDRGRLMNTEAFF. The CDR3 nucleotides read TGCGCCAGCAGTCCGGACAGGGGGCGGCTCATGAACACTGAAGCTTTCTTT.

This clonotype appeared many times. This chain uses TRBV29-1 with TRBJ2-7; 9 positions match TRBD1. Germline V gene lookup returns CDR1 SQVTM and CDR2 ANQGSEA. V was pared by 7 bases and J by 3 bases, with 7 bases of the junction left unmatched. The CDR3 runs to 13 residues. CDR3 sequence reads: CSARGQGNYEQYF. The CDR3 nucleotides read TGCAGCGCAAGGGGACAGGGCAACTACGAGCAGTACTTC.

V and J are TRBV6-4 and TRBJ2-2; 7 bases line up with TRBD2. This CDR3 is 15 amino acids long. With 4 bases clipped from V and 1 base from J, the junction kept 3 bases outside the gene matches. Germline assignment: CDR1 MRHNA and CDR2 SNTAGT. Here the CDR3 DNA reads TGTGCCAGCAGTGTCGGCGGGGGGAACACCGGGGAGCTGTTTTTT. Residues: CASSVGGGNTGELFF.

CDR3 coding DNA: TGTGCCAGCAGTTACTCAACACCCGCCGAGCAGTACTTC. It translates to CASSYSTPAEQYF. The chain has TRBV6-5 and TRBJ2-7, with unresolved D. The CDR3 covers 13 residues. In germline, CDR1 is MNHEY, CDR2 SVGAGI. V was trimmed by 0 bases and J by 6 bases, leaving 9 bases between them.